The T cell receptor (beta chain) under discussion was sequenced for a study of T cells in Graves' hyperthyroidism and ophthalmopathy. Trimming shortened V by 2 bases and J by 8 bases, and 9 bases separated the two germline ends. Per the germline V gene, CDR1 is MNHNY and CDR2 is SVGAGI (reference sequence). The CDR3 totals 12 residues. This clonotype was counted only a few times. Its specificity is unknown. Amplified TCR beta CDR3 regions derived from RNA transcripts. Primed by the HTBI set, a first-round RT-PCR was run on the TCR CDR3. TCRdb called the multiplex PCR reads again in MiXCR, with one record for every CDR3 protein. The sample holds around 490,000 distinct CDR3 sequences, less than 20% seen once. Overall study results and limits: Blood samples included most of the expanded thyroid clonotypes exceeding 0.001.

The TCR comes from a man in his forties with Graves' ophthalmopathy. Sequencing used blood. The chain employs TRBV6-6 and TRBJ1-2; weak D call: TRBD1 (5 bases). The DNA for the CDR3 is TGTGCCAGCAGTTACCAAGGGGCGGGCTACACCTTC. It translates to CASSYQGAGYTF.